These 28 T cell receptor beta chains came from one sample sequenced in a study of CD4 T cells in relation to SARS-CoV-2 and coronaviruses. Sequenced by immunoSEQ multiplex PCR; TCRdb stores in-frame clones only, minus some. The sample shows tens of thousands of clones, over 75% of them seen only once. The sequenced material came from memory CD4+ T cells from PBMCs. These TCRs come from an adult with COVID-19.

The gene calls are TRBV4-2 and TRBJ1-2, with D hard to call. In germline, CDR1 is LGHNA, CDR2 YNFKEQ. V was pared by 4 bases and J by 0 bases, with 12 bases between. This CDR3 spans 15 amino acids. The CDR3 sequence is CASSPPTDANYGYTF. CDR3 in DNA: TGTGCCAGCAGCCCCCCCACAGACGCTAACTATGGCTACACCTTC.

The J gene is TRBJ1-2, the V gene TRBV6-1, with 8 bases matching TRBD1. CDR3 length equals 18 residues. Per germline, CDR1 MNHNS and CDR2 SASEGT. Unmatched junction bases numbered 12, after V lost 3 bases and J lost 0 bases. The CDR3 DNA reads TGTGCCAGCAGTGATCCTACGCCACCGACAGGGGCTAACTATGGCTACACCTTC. Residues: CASSDPTPPTGANYGYTF.

This chain links TRBV11-2 with TRBJ2-2; D perhaps matches TRBD2 (6 bases). CDR1 is SGHAT and CDR2 is FQNNGV in the germline V gene. V was pared by 8 bases and J by 0 bases, with 13 bases between. The CDR3 consists of 15 residues. CDR3: CASRLLATNTGELFF. The CDR3 bases are TGTGCCAGCCGCCTTCTAGCGACGAACACCGGGGAGCTGTTTTTT.

The chain joins TRBV4-2 to TRBJ1-4; tentative D call: TRBD1 (6 bases). Germline loops: CDR1 LGHNA, CDR2 YNFKEQ. The CDR3 spans 16 residues. V was shortened by 2 bases and J by 0 bases, with 10 bases between the two germline ends. The CDR3 sequence: CASSQSGGSTNEKLFF. The CDR3 DNA sequence: TGTGCCAGCAGCCAATCGGGGGGCTCAACTAATGAAAAACTGTTTTTT.

CDR3 sequence (DNA): TGTGCCAGCAGCTTAGTCGTGGAGACCCAGTACTTC. It codes for CASSLVVETQYF. This chain joins TRBV11-3 and TRBJ2-5; D uncertain. With 1 base removed from V and 5 bases from J, the gap between germline ends came to 5 bases. This CDR3 contains 12 residues. CDR1 is SGHNT, CDR2 YENEEA, per germline. The full variable domain, in which reference TRBV11-3 and TRBJ2-5 provide the parts outside the CDR3, is EAGVVQSPRYKIIEKKQPVAFWCNPISGHNTLYWYLQNLGQGPELLIRYENEEAVDDSQLPKDRFSAERLKGVDSTLKIQPAELGDSAVYLCASSLVVETQYFGPGTRLLVL.

The chain is built from TRBV19 and TRBJ1-3; D is ambiguous. Germline V lookup: CDR1 LNHDA, CDR2 SQIVND (reference sequence). V shed 3 bases and J shed 4 bases, with 4 bases lying between them. The CDR3 length is 12 residues. The CDR3 loop reads CASSIEGNTIYF. In nucleotides, the CDR3 is TGTGCCAGTAGTATTGAAGGAAACACCATATATTTT.

This chain links TRBV28 with TRBJ1-2; D gene ambiguous. With 6 bases removed from V and 2 bases from J, the gap between germline ends came to 10 bases. Germline CDR1 is MDHEN and CDR2 is SYDVKM. This CDR3 is 13 amino acids long. CDR3 protein: CASSRPPNYGYTF. CDR3 DNA: TGTGCCAGCAGCCGGCCTCCGAACTATGGCTACACCTTC.

This chain joins TRBV6-5 and TRBJ2-5, with 9 nucleotides matching TRBD1. The CDR3 has 14 amino acids. Germline-derived CDR1 and CDR2 are MNHEY and SVGAGI. Unmatched junction bases numbered 7, after V lost 6 bases and J lost 5 bases. The CDR3 region is CASSAGTGWETQYF. In DNA form, the CDR3 reads TGTGCCAGCAGCGCCGGGACAGGGTGGGAGACCCAGTACTTC.

V gene TRBV9 combines with J gene TRBJ1-1; 7 bases line up with TRBD1. The junction had 1 base not matched to a gene; V was cut back by 1 base and J by 1 base. This CDR3 has 14 amino acids. CDR1 SGDLS and CDR2 YYNGEE come from the germline V gene. Here the CDR3 reads CASSVQGGNTEAFF. The CDR3 nucleotides read TGTGCCAGCAGCGTACAGGGGGGGAACACTGAAGCTTTCTTT.

This chain joins TRBV27 and TRBJ2-5; 15 bases line up with TRBD2. Looked up from germline, CDR1 is MNHEY and CDR2 is SMNVEV (reference sequence). The CDR3 length is 16 residues. V was pared by 5 bases and J by 6 bases, with 7 bases of the junction left unmatched. CDR3 bases: TGTGCCAGCAGTCCGGGGACTAGCGGGGGGCTCAAGACCCAGTACTTC. Protein sequence: CASSPGTSGGLKTQYF.

V is TRBV6-5 and J is TRBJ1-6; 8 nucleotides match TRBD1. The ends lost 11 bases at V and 6 bases at J; junction bases unmatched: 9. The germline V gene has CDR1 MNHEY and CDR2 SVGAGI. The CDR3 spans 14 residues. The CDR3 bases are TGTGCCGGGACCGGGACAGGTCGTAATTCACCCCTCCACTTT. This gives the protein CAGTGTGRNSPLHF.

V usage is TRBV5-1 and J usage is TRBJ1-1; D uncertain. The germline CDR1 and CDR2 sequences are SGHRS and YFSETQ. The CDR3 is made up of 13 amino acids. Trimming left V 4 bases short and J 3 bases short, with 10 bases between. CDR3 DNA sequence: TGCGCCAGCAGCGAAGGGCCCTACACTGAAGCTTTCTTT. Protein: CASSEGPYTEAFF.

This rearrangement joins TRBV19 to TRBJ2-3; 12 nucleotides align to TRBD1. The CDR3 runs 15 residues. From germline, CDR1 is LNHDA and CDR2 SQIVND (reference sequence). The V and J ends lost 4 bases and 6 bases, in that order; junction bases with no gene match: 5. The chain's CDR3 is CASSTGTGGLDTQYF. As DNA, the CDR3 is TGTGCCAGTAGTACGGGGACAGGGGGCTTGGATACGCAGTATTTT.

CDR3 region: CASSPKAGGPNEQFF. The CDR3 region has the DNA TGTGCCAGCTCCCCAAAAGCGGGGGGGCCGAATGAGCAGTTCTTC. This sequence joins TRBV18 and TRBJ2-1, with 10 bases lining up with TRBD2. After removal of 6 bases from V and 7 bases from J, the junction contained 9 bases not matched to a gene. This CDR3 is 15 amino acids long. Germline-derived CDR1 and CDR2 are KGHSH and LQKENI.

The genes are TRBV18 and TRBJ1-4; D is perhaps TRBD1 (5 bases). CDR1 and CDR2 from the germline V gene are KGHSH and LQKENI. V lost 6 bases to trimming and J lost 7 bases, with 27 bases between them. The CDR3 has 18 amino acids. The CDR3 loop reads CASSREGLTYPEGEKLFF. The CDR3 DNA reads as TGTGCCAGCTCGCGAGAGGGGTTGACCTACCCAGAGGGTGAAAAACTGTTTTTT.

The V and J genes are TRBV28 and TRBJ1-1, with D unclear. Per germline, CDR1 MDHEN and CDR2 SYDVKM. The CDR3 sequence is 15 residues long. The V gene lost 7 bases and the J gene lost 1 base, with 16 bases spanning the gap. The CDR3: CASNDALGWNTEAFF. The CDR3 DNA is TGTGCCAGCAACGACGCGCTTGGTTGGAACACTGAAGCTTTCTTT.

V is TRBV5-1 and J is TRBJ2-1; D possibly corresponds to TRBD2 (5 bases). The ends were cut back, 0 bases at V and 8 bases at J, with 12 bases in the middle. This CDR3 is 14 amino acids long. Germline CDR1 SGHRS, CDR2 YFSETQ. The CDR3, as DNA: TGCGCCAGCAGCTTGGGACCGGGGAGAGATGAGCAGTTCTTC. Its protein is CASSLGPGRDEQFF.

V is TRBV29-1 and J is TRBJ1-4; D may be TRBD1 (6 bases). This CDR3 comprises 14 residues. V was cut by 6 bases and J by 3 bases, with 14 bases left in between. Germline lookup yields CDR1 SQVTM and CDR2 ANQGSEA. CDR3 nucleotide sequence: TGCAGCGTCCCCGGGGGGGCGTCTAATGAAAAACTGTTTTTT. Its protein is CSVPGGASNEKLFF.

The chain has TRBV7-9 and TRBJ2-4, with TRBD2 as a possible D gene (6 bases). The ends were cut back, 4 bases at V and 8 bases at J, with 15 bases in the middle. The CDR3 is 14 residues long. The germline V gene has CDR1 SEHNR and CDR2 FQNEAQ (reference sequence). CDR3 residues: CASSSWAGGDIQYF. For the CDR3, the DNA is TGTGCCAGCAGCTCGTGGGCAGGCGGGGACATTCAGTACTTC.

The J gene is TRBJ1-1, the V gene TRBV10-1; the match to TRBD1 covers 7 bases. The CDR3 totals 17 residues. V shed 0 bases, J shed 6 bases, and the junction held 13 bases outside the gene matches. CDR1 WNHNN and CDR2 SYGVQD come from the germline V gene (reference sequence). CDR3 DNA sequence: TGCGCCAGCAGTGAGTCGGTCAAACAGGGGAGGAAAGCTGAAGCTTTCTTT. Its protein product is CASSESVKQGRKAEAFF.

This clone was detected only once. Distinct nucleotide sequences in the sample also encode this CDR3. The chain joins TRBV12-3 or TRBV12-4 to TRBJ2-5; D is undetermined. Trimming cost V 3 bases and J 5 bases, with 10 bases left between them. This CDR3 is 13 amino acids long. The CDR3 here is CASSFRGGETQYF. The CDR3 DNA is TGTGCCAGCAGTTTTAGAGGTGGGGAGACCCAGTACTTC.

Details on this clone: One end of the junction fails to match germline, which may point to a read error. The rearrangement uses TRBV7-7 and TRBJ2-1; 8 bases align to TRBD2. The CDR3 consists of 13 residues. CDR1 is SSHAT, CDR2 FNYEAQ, per germline (reference sequence). DNA for the CDR3: TGTGCTAGCAGCCCCGGGGGGGGGAATGAGCAGTTCTTC. This codes for CASSPGGGNEQFF.

This rearrangement joins TRBV28 to TRBJ2-4, with D perhaps assigned TRBD1 or TRBD2 (6 bases each). The CDR3 has 15 residues. Germline V gene sequence: CDR1 MDHEN, CDR2 SYDVKM. Between the trimmed V and J ends, which lost 2 bases and 0 bases, there was a span of 8 bases. CDR3 residues: CASSLAGQAKNIQYF. The CDR3 region has the DNA TGTGCCAGCAGTTTAGCGGGACAAGCCAAAAACATTCAGTACTTC.

The rearrangement joins TRBV1 to TRBJ2-7; the table's D call, TRBD2, was not checked against the DNA. TRBV1 counts as a pseudogene. The CDR3 sequence is 18 residues long. The CDR3 here is CTSSQDPSERGSSYEQYF. CDR3 in DNA: TGCACCAGCAGCCAAGATCCGTCTGAGCGGGGGAGCTCCTACGAGCAGTACTTC.

The CDR3 region is CASSLIRGSGEQYF. DNA for the CDR3: TGTGCCAGCAGCTTAATACGGGGTTCGGGCGAGCAGTACTTC. The gene calls are TRBV11-3 and TRBJ2-7, with D perhaps TRBD2 (5 bases). The V gene's germline CDR1 is SGHNT and CDR2 YENEEA. V was shortened by 2 bases and J by 6 bases, with 14 bases between the two germline ends. This CDR3 spans 14 amino acids.

This clone appeared a single time. The rearrangement uses TRBV2 and TRBJ1-1, with 10 bases lining up with TRBD1. The germline gives CDR1 SNHLY, CDR2 FYNNEI. The J segment lost 6 bases and the V segment lost 11 bases, leaving 12 bases of the junction unmatched. The length of the CDR3 is 14 residues. CDR3 loop: CAGRETGGPSEAFF. The CDR3 DNA reads as TGTGCCGGGAGAGAGACAGGGGGCCCCTCTGAAGCTTTCTTT.

Written as DNA, the CDR3 is TGTGCCAGCAGTTCCGACAGCGCTAACTATGGCTACACCTTC. Residues: CASSSDSANYGYTF. The V call is TRBV11-2, the J call TRBJ1-2; D is possibly TRBD1 (5 bases). Germline V lookup: CDR1 SGHAT, CDR2 FQNNGV. The CDR3 is 14 amino acids. With 6 bases removed from V and 0 bases from J, the gap between germline ends came to 11 bases.

The chain joins TRBV6-6 to TRBJ1-2, with D possibly matching TRBD1 (6 bases). CDR1 and CDR2 (germline): MNHNY, SVGAGI (reference sequence). The V gene lost 10 bases and the J gene lost 2 bases, with 11 bases spanning the gap. This CDR3 contains 12 residues. In nucleotides, the CDR3 is TGTGCCACCTCGGGACAAAACTATGGCTACACCTTC. Encoded protein: CATSGQNYGYTF.